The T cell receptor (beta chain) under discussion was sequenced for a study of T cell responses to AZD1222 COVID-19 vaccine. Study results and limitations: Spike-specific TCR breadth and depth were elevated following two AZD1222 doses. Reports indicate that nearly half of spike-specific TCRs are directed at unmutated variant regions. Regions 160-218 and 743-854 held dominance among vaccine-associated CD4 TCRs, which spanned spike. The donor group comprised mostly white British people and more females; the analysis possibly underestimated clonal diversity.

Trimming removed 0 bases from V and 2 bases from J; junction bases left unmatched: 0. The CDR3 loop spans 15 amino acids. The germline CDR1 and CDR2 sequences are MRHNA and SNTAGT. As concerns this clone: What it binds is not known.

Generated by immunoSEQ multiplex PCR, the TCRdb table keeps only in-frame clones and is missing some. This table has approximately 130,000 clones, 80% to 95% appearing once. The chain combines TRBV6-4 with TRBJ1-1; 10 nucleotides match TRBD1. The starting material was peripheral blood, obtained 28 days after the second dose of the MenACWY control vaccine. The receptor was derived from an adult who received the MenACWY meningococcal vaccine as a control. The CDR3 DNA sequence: TGTGCCAGCAGTGACTCGACAGGGGGCAACACTGAAGCTTTCTTT. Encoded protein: CASSDSTGGNTEAFF.